This T cell receptor (beta chain) derives from a study of T cell responses to AZD1222 COVID-19 vaccine (TCRdb year 2021). Regarding the study in general: TCR sequencing was performed for more than 230 trial participants, of whom some 200 were given two doses of AZD1222 and 26 were given two doses of MenACWY control vaccine. Trial participants were enrolled by age into 18-55, 56-69 and 70-plus year subgroups, with roughly 150, 30 and 60 TCR-sequenced participants respectively.

The CDR3 regions of human TCRbeta chains were analyzed by immunosequencing. The original pipeline was this. TCRs in the repertoires were matched against a reference library of SARS-CoV-2-specific TCRs that had been generated with the MIRA antigen-specificity platform. Breadth was defined as the fraction of unique TCRs that were SARS-CoV-2-associated, and depth was defined as the fraction of total T cells that were SARS-CoV-2-associated. Using the MIRA data, each spike-specific TCR was assigned both to the spike region to which the TCR was reactive and to a CD4 or CD8 class. Log10-transformed breadth and depth values were compared by one-way ANOVA with Sidak's multiple comparisons tests. TCRdb's version of the immuneACCESS table is confined to in-frame rearrangements and falls short of the full clone set. An unresolved V gene accounts for under half of the shortfall where checked; the remainder is of unknown origin. The D gene and trimming were derived from the DNA, and the V and J assignments and clone size from that table. Within this sample are 100,000 to 150,000 clones, with 90% of them counted one time only. Jointly, the top ten make up about 4.2% of the sample.

This specimen's time point label, per the study, means: baseline before first vaccination. Sample treatment or condition, as interpreted from the label and publication: meningococcal conjugate vaccine given as trial control. Vaccinee samples came from UK trials COV001 and COV002, including a single-blind randomized controlled phase 2/3 trial of AZD1222 (ChAdOx1 nCoV-19) in healthy adults. Trial participant PBMC samples were collected at day 0 and day 28 after the second dose for TCRbeta chain sequencing. Comment on this clone: The antigen it recognizes is unknown. The input lacks base qualities; no much larger clone sits a single base away.

Summary of the overall study and its limitations: Participants were mostly white British and included more females than males, and it was suggested by the authors that clonal diversity may have been underestimated. Spike-specific TCR breadth and depth rose significantly after two AZD1222 doses compared with day 0 and with MenACWY recipients. Conclusions about previously exposed vaccinees are limited, since just 6 or 7 AZD1222 recipients were seropositive for SARS-CoV-2 at baseline. Because no day 14 peak-response samples were available, repertoires were characterized only after the peak T cell response. Epitopes outside the regions mutated in the B.1.351 and B.1.1.7 variants were reportedly recognized by nearly half of the unique spike-specific TCRs. In the small 56-69-year group, the increase in depth fell short of significance, most likely because of low power. CD4 TCRs associated with the vaccine covered the entire spike protein, and the dominant responses were in regions 160-218 and 743-854.

The germline V gene supplies CDR1 SGHTA and CDR2 FQGNSA. Spanning cysteine to phenylalanine, the CDR3 consists of 14 amino acids. Only the CDR3 DNA stays, 42 bases, in frame from base 1. Trimming removed 6 bases from V and 2 bases from J, leaving 11 bases between the germline ends. This TCR was sampled from an adult in good health. The source was peripheral blood, collected on day 0 of MenACWY control vaccination. Recombination joined TRBV7-2 with TRBJ1-5; the D gene is possibly TRBD1, with 5 bases matching. The DNA reads as follows: TGTGCCAGCAGTACAGGTACCGGCAATCAGCCCCAGCATTTT. It specifies CASSTGTGNQPQHF. Reference TRBV7-2 and TRBJ1-5 proteins supply the regions before and after the CDR3; the full variable domain is: GAGVSQSPSNKVTEKGKDVELRCDPISGHTALYWYRQSLGQGLEFLIYFQGNSAPDKSGLPSDRFSAERTGGSVSTLTIQRTQQEDSAVYLCASSTGTGNQPQHFGDGTRLSIL.